These T cell receptor beta chains were read from a single sample in a study of T cells in Graves' hyperthyroidism and ophthalmopathy. Each CDR3 protein is one row after TCRdb ran MiXCR on the multiplex PCR reads. Found here are about 590,000 distinct CDR3 sequences, around a sixth of them singletons; the top ten hold about 7%. Sequenced sample: blood. Every receptor here comes from a woman aged 25 to 39 with Graves' hyperthyroidism. Both conserved end residues are part of each CDR3. D genes are given only for firm matches. The size field is filled for only some rows; it gives once, few, many or a size class.

d_call clone_size j_call v_call cdr3_aa cdr3_nt
TRBD2 - TRBJ2-2 TRBV5-1 CASSETSANTGELFF TGCGCCAGCAGCGAGACTAGCGCGAACACCGGGGAGCTGTTTTTT
- few TRBJ1-6 TRBV27 CASSSVIVPSSYNSPLHF TGTGCCAGCAGTTCCGTTATTGTACCCAGCTCCTATAATTCACCCCTCCACTTT
- - TRBJ2-3 TRBV4-2 CASSQEDSRTDTQYF TGTGCCAGCAGCCAAGAGGACTCTCGCACAGATACGCAGTATTTT
TRBD2 many TRBJ2-1 TRBV6-2/TRBV6-3 CATADDGLAETGEQFF TGTGCCACCGCAGACGACGGACTAGCGGAGACTGGGGAGCAGTTCTTC
- few TRBJ2-7 TRBV19 CASSLSGVPSYEQYF TGTGCCAGTAGTTTATCAGGGGTCCCATCCTACGAGCAGTACTTC
- many TRBJ1-2 TRBV2 CASSEGGTYGYTF TGTGCCAGCAGTGAAGGGGGAACCTATGGCTACACCTTC
- many TRBJ2-7 TRBV12-3/TRBV12-4 CASSLDGFEQYF TGTGCCAGCAGTTTAGACGGGTTCGAGCAGTACTTC
- many TRBJ1-2 TRBV20-1 CSVGLINYGYTF TGCAGTGTGGGCCTAATAAACTATGGCTACACCTTC
- - TRBJ2-1 TRBV7-2 CASSFGAETYNEQFF TGTGCCAGCAGCTTCGGAGCGGAAACTTACAATGAGCAGTTCTTC
TRBD1 many TRBJ2-5 TRBV4-1 CASSQRHTGGRVEETQYF TGCGCCAGCAGCCAACGACACACAGGGGGCAGAGTTGAAGAGACCCAGTACTTC
- - TRBJ1-5 TRBV28 CASSFKTSSNQPQHF TGTGCCAGCAGTTTCAAGACTAGTAGCAATCAGCCCCAGCATTTT
TRBD1 few TRBJ1-4 TRBV4-1 CASSQANRGLGEKLFF TGCGCCAGCAGCCAAGCCAACAGGGGGCTCGGTGAAAAACTGTTTTTT
- few TRBJ1-1 TRBV19 CASSIFRGDTEAFF TGTGCCAGTAGTATTTTCAGGGGAGACACTGAAGCTTTCTTT
- many TRBJ1-5 TRBV6-1 CASSGAGYMQPQHF TGTGCCAGCAGTGGGGCAGGGTACATGCAGCCCCAGCATTTT
TRBD1 - TRBJ1-2 TRBV4-1 CASSRSQTGGNGYTF TGCGCCAGCAGCCGCTCACAGACAGGGGGGAATGGCTACACCTTC
- many TRBJ2-7 TRBV30 CAWSAALPYEQYF TGTGCCTGGAGCGCAGCTTTACCCTACGAGCAGTACTTC
TRBD2 many TRBJ2-1 TRBV28 CASGLAEDYNEQFF TGTGCCAGCGGACTAGCGGAGGACTACAATGAGCAGTTCTTC
TRBD2 few TRBJ2-3 TRBV29-1 CSVLAGGDTQYF TGCAGCGTACTAGCGGGGGGAGATACGCAGTATTTT
- many TRBJ1-1 TRBV5-1 CASSLVPGDTEAFF TGCGCCAGCAGCTTGGTCCCAGGGGACACCGAAGCTTTCTTT
- - TRBJ1-5 TRBV7-2 CASSPWVGGDQPQHF TGTGCCAGCAGCCCCTGGGTTGGGGGCGATCAGCCCCAGCATTTT
TRBD2 - TRBJ2-1 TRBV27 CASSDGLAGYNEQFF TGTGCCAGCAGCGACGGACTAGCGGGTTACAATGAGCAGTTCTTC
TRBD1 many TRBJ2-1 TRBV5-1 CASSIRTGRDEQFF TGCGCCAGCAGCATCCGGACAGGGCGGGATGAGCAGTTCTTC
- many TRBJ2-7 TRBV6-5 CASSYRSPYEQYF TGTGCCAGCAGTTACCGGTCACCCTACGAGCAGTACTTC
TRBD2 - TRBJ2-3 TRBV25-1 CASSAGGWASGSSDTQYF TGTGCCAGCAGTGCAGGGGGCTGGGCTAGCGGGAGCTCAGATACGCAGTATTTT
- few TRBJ1-5 TRBV19 CASTENSNQPQHF TGTGCCAGTACAGAAAATAGCAATCAGCCCCAGCATTTT
TRBD2 many TRBJ2-1 TRBV12-5 CASGLRLAGLRYNEQFF TGTGCTAGTGGTTTGAGGCTAGCGGGATTACGTTACAATGAGCAGTTCTTC
- - TRBJ2-7 TRBV29-1 CSVVGGVGVQYEQYF TGCAGCGTTGTAGGAGGGGTCGGAGTACAATACGAGCAGTACTTC
- few TRBJ1-2 TRBV28 CASQTRVRGTRAYGYTF TGTGCCAGCCAAACCAGAGTACGTGGGACACGAGCCTATGGCTACACCTTC
- many TRBJ1-1 TRBV12-3/TRBV12-4 CASSFRAMNTEAFF TGTGCCAGCAGTTTCAGGGCGATGAACACTGAAGCTTTCTTT
- many TRBJ2-1 TRBV12-3/TRBV12-4 CASSQQAVPGKQFF TGTGCCAGCAGTCAGCAGGCGGTGCCCGGTAAGCAGTTCTTC
TRBD1 many TRBJ1-1 TRBV24-1 CATSDPKQGITEAFF TGTGCCACCAGTGACCCAAAACAGGGGATTACTGAAGCTTTCTTT
TRBD2 many TRBJ2-7 TRBV7-9 CASSPDSGIGPYEQYF TGTGCCAGCAGCCCCGATAGCGGGATAGGGCCCTACGAGCAGTACTTC
- many TRBJ2-1 TRBV2 CASSETPGNEQFF TGTGCCAGCAGTGAGACGCCGGGCAATGAGCAGTTCTTC
- many TRBJ1-2 TRBV2 CASRTPRGRRYGYTF TGTGCCAGCAGGACTCCTAGGGGACGTCGGTATGGCTACACCTTC
- - TRBJ1-5 TRBV6-2/TRBV6-3 CASSVSIRPQHF TGTGCCAGCAGTGTCTCGATTCGGCCCCAGCATTTT
- - TRBJ2-2 TRBV28 CASSLQYRDIANTGELFF TGTGCCAGCAGTTTACAATACAGGGATATCGCGAACACCGGGGAGCTGTTTTTT